The 2 T cell receptor beta chains below come from one sample, sequenced in a study of blood T cells in healthy people across ages. Together with a sample-barcoded 5' primer, a J-beta primer mix was included in a second PCR lasting about 6 to 12 cycles. TCRdb redid the calling of the 5' RACE reads with MiXCR, one entry per CDR3 protein. Among about 1 million distinct CDR3 sequences, roughly 24% were seen once, and the ten largest hold around 0.75%. These data are also associated with another study on T cells of mothers and their children.

The sample consisted of blood. The receptors derive from a girl aged 2-10 years in good health.

V and J are TRBV2 and TRBJ2-1; 11 positions agree with TRBD2. The CDR3 consists of 15 residues. Germline V gene lookup returns CDR1 SNHLY and CDR2 FYNNEI. With 6 bases clipped from V and 5 bases from J, the junction kept 6 bases outside the gene matches. The DNA for the CDR3 is TGTGCCAGCAGGGCCTTACTAGCGGGGGACAATGAGCAGTTCTTC. Translated, it gives CASRALLAGDNEQFF. Full variable domain (outside the CDR3, taken from reference TRBV2 and TRBJ2-1): EPEVTQTPSHQVTQMGQEVILRCVPISNHLYFYWYRQILGQKVEFLVSFYNNEISEKSEIFDDQFSVERPDGSNFTLKIRSTKLEDSAMYFCASRALLAGDNEQFFGPGTRLTVL.

The chain uses TRBV4-3 and TRBJ2-5, with no clear D. Per germline, CDR1 LGHNA and CDR2 YSLEER. The CDR3 covers 14 residues. V lost 1 base to trimming and J lost 3 bases, with 9 bases between them. CDR3 DNA sequence: TGCGCCAGCAGCCAAGTTATCTGGAAAGAGACCCAGTACTTC. It translates to CASSQVIWKETQYF.